These T cell receptor beta chains were read from a single sample in a study of cytomegalovirus exposure and HLA in healthy donors. Profiled with immunoSEQ multiplex PCR; TCRdb holds only in-frame clones, not every one. The data show 120,000 to 150,000 clones, roughly four fifths seen once. The sequenced material came from PBMCs. These receptors were collected from a man aged 35 to 55 in good health and CMV-seropositive. Both conserved end residues are part of each CDR3. A D gene is named only where the DNA matches it firmly. A row's size may be missing; if present it is once, few, many or a size class.

j_gene: TRBJ2-5; d_gene: TRBD2; abundance: once; v_gene: TRBV5-6; CDR3nt: TGTGCCAGCAGCTTGACTAGCGAGGGTGGGGAGACCCAGTACTTC; CDR3aa: CASSLTSEGGETQYF
j_gene: TRBJ1-1; d_gene: TRBD1; abundance: .; v_gene: TRBV7-2; CDR3nt: TGTGCCAGCAGCTACCGGACAGGGAACACTGAAGCTTTCTTT; CDR3aa: CASSYRTGNTEAFF
j_gene: TRBJ2-7; d_gene: TRBD1; abundance: .; v_gene: TRBV5-1; CDR3nt: TGCGCCAGCAGCGCGCAGGGGGCTGGCTACTACGAGCAGTACTTC; CDR3aa: CASSAQGAGYYEQYF
j_gene: TRBJ2-1; d_gene: TRBD1; abundance: .; v_gene: TRBV6-5; CDR3nt: TGTGCCAGCAGTTACCTTGGAAGGGGACAGGGTTCGGAGCAGTTCTTC; CDR3aa: CASSYLGRGQGSEQFF
j_gene: TRBJ2-5; d_gene: .; abundance: .; v_gene: TRBV10-3; CDR3nt: TGTGCCATCAGTGAGTTGGGCAACAGCCAAGAGACCCAGTACTTC; CDR3aa: CAISELGNSQETQYF
j_gene: TRBJ1-2; d_gene: TRBD1; abundance: .; v_gene: TRBV10-3; CDR3nt: TGTGCCATAGGGACAGGGCATGGCTACACCTTC; CDR3aa: CAIGTGHGYTF
j_gene: TRBJ2-5; d_gene: TRBD2; abundance: .; v_gene: TRBV30; CDR3nt: TGTGCCTGGAGTGTACCCGGCGGGAGCGGAGAGACCCAGTACTTC; CDR3aa: CAWSVPGGSGETQYF
j_gene: TRBJ2-5; d_gene: TRBD2; abundance: .; v_gene: TRBV7-2; CDR3nt: TGTGCCAGCAGCTTAATAGCGGGACAAGAGACCCAGTACTTC; CDR3aa: CASSLIAGQETQYF
j_gene: TRBJ2-1; d_gene: .; abundance: .; v_gene: TRBV29-1; CDR3nt: TGCAGCGTTGAAGTACATAATAAGCAGTTCTTC; CDR3aa: CSVEVHNKQFF
j_gene: TRBJ1-5; d_gene: .; abundance: .; v_gene: TRBV5-1; CDR3nt: TGCGCCAGCAGCTTGGGAACAGACTATAGCAATCAGCCCCAGCATTTT; CDR3aa: CASSLGTDYSNQPQHF